This TCR beta chain was sequenced for a study of chemoradiotherapy in HPV16-positive cancers. A remark on this clone: Its cognate antigen is unknown.

TCRdb's copy holds only in-frame clones and misses some; the assay was immunoSEQ multiplex PCR. The sample includes some 14,000 clones, around 79% seen only once; the top ten take about 10%. With 0 bases removed from V and 10 bases from J, the gap between germline ends came to 15 bases. The CDR3 runs to 14 residues. Germline V gives CDR1 LGHNA, CDR2 YNFKEQ. Study-wide findings and caveats: For HPV16-positive patients, expanding HPV-responsive T cells associated with longer recurrence-free survival. The functional HPV-specific definition rests on just a couple of HPV16-positive patients.

Repeated repertoire sampling spanned the course of chemoradiotherapy. Sample collection was performed from a patient who underwent chemoradiotherapy. The clonotype originates from a human donor with HPV-associated anogenital cancer. The chain carries TRBV4-2 and TRBJ1-2; a possible D gene is TRBD1 (6 bases). The CDR3 protein is CASSQDSGAIDYTF. The CDR3 DNA reads TGTGCCAGCAGCCAAGATTCAGGGGCCATTGACTACACCTTC.